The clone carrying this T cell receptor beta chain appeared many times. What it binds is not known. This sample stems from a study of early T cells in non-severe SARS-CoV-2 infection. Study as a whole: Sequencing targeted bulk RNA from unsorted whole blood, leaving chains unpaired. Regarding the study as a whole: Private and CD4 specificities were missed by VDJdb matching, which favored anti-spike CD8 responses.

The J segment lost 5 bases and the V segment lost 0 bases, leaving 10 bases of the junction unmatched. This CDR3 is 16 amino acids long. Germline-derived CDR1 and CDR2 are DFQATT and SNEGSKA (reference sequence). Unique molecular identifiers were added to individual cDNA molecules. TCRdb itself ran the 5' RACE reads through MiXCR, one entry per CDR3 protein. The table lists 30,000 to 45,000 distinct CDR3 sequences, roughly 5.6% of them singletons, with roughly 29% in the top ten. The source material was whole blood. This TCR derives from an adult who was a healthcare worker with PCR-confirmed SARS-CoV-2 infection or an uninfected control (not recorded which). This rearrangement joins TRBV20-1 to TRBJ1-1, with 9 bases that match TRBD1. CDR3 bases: TGCAGTGCTAGAGATCCCACAGGGGGCAAGGGAACTGAAGCTTTCTTT. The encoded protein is CSARDPTGGKGTEAFF.